The rows below give T cell receptor beta chains drawn from one sample of a study of shared clonotypes between healthy human individuals. Libraries were prepared by immunoSEQ multiplex PCR; TCRdb keeps only in-frame clonotypes and omits some of them. Among about 490,000 clones listed, around four fifths were seen once. Sequenced input: PBMCs. All receptors come from a woman between 40 and 50 years old in good health. Some clones in this sample may be carry-over from other donors' samples. The CDR3 runs from the conserved cysteine through the conserved F or W. D genes are given only for firm matches. Expanded clones get a size class; other rows say once, few or many, or leave the size out.

clone size: once
V gene: TRBV19
J gene: TRBJ1-2
D gene: TRBD1
CDR3 DNA: TGTGCCAGCAGCCTATGGGGGACAGGGGATTCCTATGGCTACACCTTC
CDR3 protein: CASSLWGTGDSYGYTF

clone size: NA
V gene: TRBV19
J gene: TRBJ1-1
D gene: TRBD1
CDR3 DNA: TGTGCCAGTAGTCCTTCGAGGGCGACAGGGCAAGTAGCTTTCTTT
CDR3 protein: CASSPSRATGQVAFF

clone size: NA
V gene: TRBV30
J gene: TRBJ1-2
D gene: NA
CDR3 DNA: TGTGCCTGGAGTGTAATTGGGGGGTACTATGGCTACACCTTC
CDR3 protein: CAWSVIGGYYGYTF

clone size: NA
V gene: TRBV18
J gene: TRBJ2-6
D gene: TRBD1
CDR3 DNA: TGTGCCAGCTCACTCCGGACCGGGACAGGGGTAACTGGGGCCAACGTCCTGACTTTC
CDR3 protein: CASSLRTGTGVTGANVLTF

clone size: once
V gene: TRBV30
J gene: TRBJ2-5
D gene: NA
CDR3 DNA: TGTGCCTGGAGAGATAAGGGGCGAGAGACCCAGTACTTC
CDR3 protein: CAWRDKGRETQYF

clone size: NA
V gene: TRBV27
J gene: TRBJ1-1
D gene: TRBD1
CDR3 DNA: TGTGCCAGCAGCCTCAGGGGGATCGGCACTGAAGCTTTCTTT
CDR3 protein: CASSLRGIGTEAFF

clone size: NA
V gene: TRBV19
J gene: TRBJ2-3
D gene: NA
CDR3 DNA: TGTGCCACCACGGACAGAGATCGATATACGCAGTATTTT
CDR3 protein: CATTDRDRYTQYF

clone size: NA
V gene: TRBV7-9
J gene: TRBJ1-3
D gene: NA
CDR3 DNA: TGTGCCAGCAGCTTAGGCCCGGGAGACACCATATATTTT
CDR3 protein: CASSLGPGDTIYF

clone size: NA
V gene: TRBV6-1
J gene: TRBJ2-7
D gene: NA
CDR3 DNA: TGTGCCAGTCGAGACGACCGAATTCCTTACGAGCAGTACTTC
CDR3 protein: CASRDDRIPYEQYF

clone size: NA
V gene: TRBV19
J gene: TRBJ1-2
D gene: NA
CDR3 DNA: TGTGCCAGTACCCCCGGGGCTACTCGCTATGGCTACACCTTC
CDR3 protein: CASTPGATRYGYTF

clone size: NA
V gene: TRBV10-3
J gene: TRBJ2-3
D gene: TRBD2
CDR3 DNA: TGTGCCATCAGCCGACTAGCGTTCAGCACAGATACGCAGTATTTT
CDR3 protein: CAISRLAFSTDTQYF

clone size: NA
V gene: TRBV5-1
J gene: TRBJ2-7
D gene: TRBD1
CDR3 DNA: TGCGCCAGCAGCTTGGGCGGGACAGGGGCGCGCGAGCAGTACTTC
CDR3 protein: CASSLGGTGAREQYF

clone size: once
V gene: TRBV18
J gene: TRBJ2-5
D gene: NA
CDR3 DNA: TGTGCCAGCTCACCGCGTCGAGGTGGAGGCAAAGAGACCCAGTACTTC
CDR3 protein: CASSPRRGGGKETQYF

clone size: NA
V gene: TRBV6-1
J gene: TRBJ2-7
D gene: NA
CDR3 DNA: TGTGCCAGCAGGGGGGAGCAGGGGTTTTTCCACGAGCAGTACTTC
CDR3 protein: CASRGEQGFFHEQYF

clone size: NA
V gene: TRBV4-1
J gene: TRBJ1-4
D gene: NA
CDR3 DNA: TGCGCCAGCAGCCAAGAAGCGGGGACCTCATACAAACTGTTTTTT
CDR3 protein: CASSQEAGTSYKLFF

clone size: few
V gene: TRBV4-1
J gene: TRBJ2-3
D gene: NA
CDR3 DNA: TGTGCCAGCAGCCCCGGACTAACAGACGCAGATACGCAGTATTTT
CDR3 protein: CASSPGLTDADTQYF

clone size: NA
V gene: TRBV28
J gene: TRBJ2-3
D gene: NA
CDR3 DNA: TGTGCCAGAACCCCCGAACGATCTACAGATACGCAGTATTTT
CDR3 protein: CARTPERSTDTQYF

clone size: NA
V gene: TRBV28
J gene: TRBJ2-7
D gene: TRBD2
CDR3 DNA: TGTGCCAGCAGGAAGAGCGGGGGCAGTTACGAGCAGTACTTC
CDR3 protein: CASRKSGGSYEQYF

clone size: NA
V gene: TRBV27
J gene: TRBJ1-2
D gene: NA
CDR3 DNA: TGTGCCAGCAGAACCACAGGCGGCAACTATGGCTACACCTTC
CDR3 protein: CASRTTGGNYGYTF

clone size: many
V gene: TRBV29-1
J gene: TRBJ2-5
D gene: TRBD2
CDR3 DNA: TGCAGCGTTGCGACTAGCGCAGGAGAGACCCAGTACTTC
CDR3 protein: CSVATSAGETQYF

clone size: NA
V gene: TRBV4-2
J gene: TRBJ2-7
D gene: NA
CDR3 DNA: TGTGCCAGCAGCCAAAGGTTCCGGGAAAGGAACTACGAGCAGTACTTC
CDR3 protein: CASSQRFRERNYEQYF

clone size: NA
V gene: TRBV5-4
J gene: TRBJ2-1
D gene: NA
CDR3 DNA: TGTGCCAGCAGCTTGGCGGCCTTGGATGAGCAGTTCTTC
CDR3 protein: CASSLAALDEQFF

clone size: NA
V gene: TRBV5-1
J gene: TRBJ2-5
D gene: TRBD1
CDR3 DNA: TGCGCCAGCAGCTTTTTGACAGGGGGCCAAGAGACCCAGTACTTC
CDR3 protein: CASSFLTGGQETQYF

clone size: NA
V gene: TRBV4-2
J gene: TRBJ2-1
D gene: TRBD2
CDR3 DNA: TGTGCCAGCAGCTCCGGGACTAGCGGCTCCTACAATGAGCAGTTCTTC
CDR3 protein: CASSSGTSGSYNEQFF

clone size: NA
V gene: TRBV7-3
J gene: TRBJ2-5
D gene: NA
CDR3 DNA: TGTGCCAGCAGCTTAATGCCGGGAGAGGGAGGGACCCAGTACTTC
CDR3 protein: CASSLMPGEGGTQYF

clone size: NA
V gene: TRBV25-1
J gene: TRBJ2-7
D gene: NA
CDR3 DNA: TGTGCCAGCAGTGGACTCGGGACGGCCTCCTACGAGCAGTACTTC
CDR3 protein: CASSGLGTASYEQYF

clone size: few
V gene: TRBV4-2
J gene: TRBJ1-2
D gene: NA
CDR3 DNA: TGTGCCAGCAGCCTTCTGGGGGGACGGCTAGGCTACACCTTC
CDR3 protein: CASSLLGGRLGYTF

clone size: few
V gene: TRBV5-4
J gene: TRBJ1-1
D gene: NA
CDR3 DNA: TGTGCCAGCAGCACCGGGCCGGGGGTGAACACTGAAGCTTTCTTT
CDR3 protein: CASSTGPGVNTEAFF

clone size: NA
V gene: TRBV5-4
J gene: TRBJ1-2
D gene: NA
CDR3 DNA: TGTGCCAGCAGCTTGGGGTCAGGGCGGTCCTATGGCTACACCTTC
CDR3 protein: CASSLGSGRSYGYTF

clone size: once
V gene: TRBV30
J gene: TRBJ1-6
D gene: NA
CDR3 DNA: TGTGCCTGGAGTCCTGGACAGTATAATTCACCCCTCCACTTT
CDR3 protein: CAWSPGQYNSPLHF

clone size: once
V gene: TRBV4-2
J gene: TRBJ2-5
D gene: NA
CDR3 DNA: TGTGCCAGCAGCCCCACCAAAACTGGGGGCATGGAGACCCAGTACTTC
CDR3 protein: CASSPTKTGGMETQYF

clone size: many
V gene: TRBV7-8
J gene: TRBJ2-1
D gene: TRBD1
CDR3 DNA: TGTGCCAGCAGCAGGGTCCGGGACAGGGGCAATGAGCAGTTCTTC
CDR3 protein: CASSRVRDRGNEQFF

clone size: NA
V gene: TRBV2
J gene: TRBJ2-7
D gene: TRBD2
CDR3 DNA: TGTGCAACACCCGGGGCTAGCGGGAGGTCCTACGGGCAGTACTTC
CDR3 protein: CATPGASGRSYGQYF

clone size: once
V gene: TRBV7-9
J gene: TRBJ2-5
D gene: NA
CDR3 DNA: TGTGCCAGCAGCTTCGCGGGTTCCCAAGAGACCCAGTACTTC
CDR3 protein: CASSFAGSQETQYF

clone size: NA
V gene: TRBV5-4
J gene: TRBJ2-7
D gene: NA
CDR3 DNA: TGTGCCAGCAGCCGGTCGGGGAGCGGCTCCTACGAGCAGTACTTC
CDR3 protein: CASSRSGSGSYEQYF

clone size: NA
V gene: TRBV10-3
J gene: TRBJ2-1
D gene: NA
CDR3 DNA: TGTGCCACCTCACCCTACACTGCAAACAATGAGCAGTTCTTC
CDR3 protein: CATSPYTANNEQFF

clone size: NA
V gene: TRBV9
J gene: TRBJ1-2
D gene: NA
CDR3 DNA: TGTGCCAGCAGCGTCGGGGAGGACTATGGCTACACCTTC
CDR3 protein: CASSVGEDYGYTF

clone size: NA
V gene: TRBV19
J gene: TRBJ1-4
D gene: NA
CDR3 DNA: TGTGCCAGCAGGGATAGGGCGGCTAATGAAAAACTGTTTTTT
CDR3 protein: CASRDRAANEKLFF

clone size: NA
V gene: TRBV18
J gene: TRBJ1-2
D gene: TRBD1
CDR3 DNA: TGTGCCAGCTCACCACCGGGACAGGGGAATAGCTATGGCTACACCTTC
CDR3 protein: CASSPPGQGNSYGYTF

clone size: NA
V gene: TRBV18
J gene: TRBJ2-7
D gene: NA
CDR3 DNA: TGTGCCAGCTCACAAGCGCGGAACTACGAGCAGTACTTC
CDR3 protein: CASSQARNYEQYF

clone size: NA
V gene: TRBV28
J gene: TRBJ2-1
D gene: TRBD1
CDR3 DNA: TGTGCCAGCAGTGACCTCTTGACAGGGCACTCCTACAATGAGCAGTTCTTC
CDR3 protein: CASSDLLTGHSYNEQFF

clone size: NA
V gene: TRBV5-1
J gene: TRBJ2-7
D gene: NA
CDR3 DNA: TGCGCCAGCAGCTTGGCGGGTAGGGATCTCGAGCAGTACTTC
CDR3 protein: CASSLAGRDLEQYF

clone size: NA
V gene: TRBV5-8
J gene: TRBJ1-2
D gene: NA
CDR3 DNA: TGTGCCAGCAGCCAAGATGGGAGGGTGGGTCACTATGGCTACACCTTC
CDR3 protein: CASSQDGRVGHYGYTF

clone size: NA
V gene: TRBV27
J gene: TRBJ1-4
D gene: NA
CDR3 DNA: TGTGCCAGCAGTTTATGGGTCGGGGAAAAACTGTTTTTT
CDR3 protein: CASSLWVGEKLFF

clone size: NA
V gene: TRBV11-2
J gene: TRBJ1-4
D gene: NA
CDR3 DNA: TGTGCCAGCAGTCTACAGGGTTCAACTAATGAAAAACTGTTTTTT
CDR3 protein: CASSLQGSTNEKLFF

clone size: NA
V gene: TRBV6-1
J gene: TRBJ1-5
D gene: NA
CDR3 DNA: TGTGCCAGCAGTGAACGGCTGGGTTGGATTGGTCAGCCCCAGCATTTT
CDR3 protein: CASSERLGWIGQPQHF

clone size: NA
V gene: TRBV10-3
J gene: TRBJ2-3
D gene: NA
CDR3 DNA: TGTGCCATCAGTGAGTCGGGGGGTAACTGGGCAGATACGCAGTATTTT
CDR3 protein: CAISESGGNWADTQYF

clone size: NA
V gene: TRBV2
J gene: TRBJ2-1
D gene: NA
CDR3 DNA: TGTGCCAGCAGCATCGCGGGGAGCTCCTACAATGAGCAGTTCTTC
CDR3 protein: CASSIAGSSYNEQFF

clone size: NA
V gene: TRBV9
J gene: TRBJ1-2
D gene: NA
CDR3 DNA: TGTGCCAGCAGCGTAGACAGACACTATGGCTACACCTTC
CDR3 protein: CASSVDRHYGYTF

clone size: NA
V gene: TRBV7-9
J gene: TRBJ2-7
D gene: TRBD2
CDR3 DNA: TGTGCCAGCAGCGACAGCGGGAGGATATACGAGCAGTGCTTC
CDR3 protein: CASSDSGRIYEQCF